A single T cell receptor (beta chain) is shown here with its context. The data stem from a study of blood T cell repertoires in COVID-19. Study background: Whether acute or convalescent, the COVID-19 samples came from the United States, Italy and Spain. Sources were T cells, B-cell-depleted T cells, or PBMCs; the material itself was cDNA or gDNA.

The CDR3 loop spans 18 amino acids. The germline V gene has CDR1 SNHLY and CDR2 FYNNEI. The V gene lost 6 bases and the J gene lost 0 bases, with 18 bases spanning the gap. Original handling: Using reference gene primer amplification, nucleated cell counts were estimated. TCRdb's copy holds only in-frame clones and misses some; the assay was immunoSEQ multiplex PCR. Clonal size and the V and J genes are those of that table, whereas D and trimming came from the DNA. The table shows about 120,000 clones, with around three quarters occurring only once. The rearrangement joins TRBV2 to TRBJ2-6; no firm D call. The material sequenced was peripheral blood. The clonotype comes from a woman of 80 years or more with acute or convalescent COVID-19. CDR3 sequence: CASSHDSGASSGANVLTF. In DNA form, the CDR3 reads TGTGCCAGCAGCCACGACTCGGGTGCAAGCTCTGGGGCCAACGTCCTGACTTTC.